This is a list of T cell receptor beta chains from one sample in a study of blood T cell repertoires in COVID-19. Libraries were prepared by immunoSEQ multiplex PCR; TCRdb keeps only in-frame clonotypes and omits some of them. In the table there are around 87,000 clones, around 90% of which are singletons. Specimen: peripheral blood. These TCRs come from a human donor with active COVID-19. The donor label of this sample is uncertain. CDR3s include the opening cysteine and the closing phenylalanine or tryptophan. D genes are given only for firm matches. A clone size is listed for some rows: how often the clone was seen (once, few, many), or a class if it is expanded.

abundance: .; j_gene: TRBJ2-3; d_gene: TRBD1; v_gene: TRBV10-1; CDR3nt: TGCGCCAGCAGTGGAGACAGGGGGCGCGATACGCAGTATTTT; CDR3aa: CASSGDRGRDTQYF
abundance: once; j_gene: TRBJ2-2; d_gene: TRBD2; v_gene: TRBV6-5; CDR3nt: TGTGCCAGCAGTTCGGGACTAGTAGGGGACACCGGGGAGCTGTTTTTT; CDR3aa: CASSSGLVGDTGELFF
abundance: .; j_gene: TRBJ2-3; d_gene: .; v_gene: TRBV30; CDR3nt: TGTGCCTGGAGTGTAGACTCGTACACAGATACGCAGTATTTT; CDR3aa: CAWSVDSYTDTQYF
abundance: .; j_gene: TRBJ1-2; d_gene: TRBD1; v_gene: TRBV5-1; CDR3nt: TGCGCCAGCAGCGTAGGGACAGGGGGTTCTTATGGCTACACCTTC; CDR3aa: CASSVGTGGSYGYTF
abundance: .; j_gene: TRBJ2-2; d_gene: TRBD1; v_gene: TRBV25-1; CDR3nt: TGTGCCAGCAGGGGCGGTCGGGACAGGGGATCGAACACCGGGGAGCTGTTTTTT; CDR3aa: CASRGGRDRGSNTGELFF
abundance: .; j_gene: TRBJ2-2; d_gene: TRBD1; v_gene: TRBV6-2/TRBV6-3; CDR3nt: TGTGCCAGCAGTAAACCCGGGACAGGTGACACCGGGGAGCTGTTTTTT; CDR3aa: CASSKPGTGDTGELFF
abundance: .; j_gene: TRBJ2-7; d_gene: TRBD1; v_gene: TRBV4-1; CDR3nt: TGCGCCAGCAGCTCCCAGGGGGTCGAGCAGTACTTC; CDR3aa: CASSSQGVEQYF
abundance: .; j_gene: TRBJ1-5; d_gene: .; v_gene: TRBV30; CDR3nt: TGTGCCTGGAGTTACGGTAATCAGCCCCAGCATTTT; CDR3aa: CAWSYGNQPQHF
abundance: medium-sized; j_gene: TRBJ1-1; d_gene: TRBD1; v_gene: TRBV6-6; CDR3nt: TGTGCCAGCAGTCGACAGGGATACACTGAAGCTTTCTTT; CDR3aa: CASSRQGYTEAFF
abundance: .; j_gene: TRBJ1-1; d_gene: TRBD1; v_gene: TRBV27; CDR3nt: TGTGCCAGCAGTCAGGGGGCGGGGATCACTGAAGCTTTCTTT; CDR3aa: CASSQGAGITEAFF
abundance: .; j_gene: TRBJ1-1; d_gene: .; v_gene: TRBV20-1; CDR3nt: TGCAGTGCTAGTGGTCAACTCCTGAACACTGAAGCTTTCTTT; CDR3aa: CSASGQLLNTEAFF
abundance: .; j_gene: TRBJ1-1; d_gene: .; v_gene: TRBV19; CDR3nt: TGTGCCAGTAGTATAGAGGGGCCGAACACTGAAGCTTTCTTT; CDR3aa: CASSIEGPNTEAFF
abundance: .; j_gene: TRBJ2-3; d_gene: TRBD2; v_gene: TRBV15; CDR3nt: TGTGCCACCAGGCCGCGACTAGCGGGGGGGCCAGCAGATACGCAGTATTTT; CDR3aa: CATRPRLAGGPADTQYF
abundance: .; j_gene: TRBJ1-2; d_gene: .; v_gene: TRBV9; CDR3nt: TGTGCCAGCAGCCCCCGGGTTGATAGTGGTGGCTACACCTTC; CDR3aa: CASSPRVDSGGYTF
abundance: .; j_gene: TRBJ1-6; d_gene: .; v_gene: TRBV28; CDR3nt: TGTGCCAGCCTTCGGGGTAATTCACCCCTCCACTTT; CDR3aa: CASLRGNSPLHF
abundance: .; j_gene: TRBJ2-6; d_gene: .; v_gene: TRBV14; CDR3nt: TGTGCCAGCAGCCAAGAGACAGCCTTGGCCTTTGGGGCCAACGTCCTGACTTTC; CDR3aa: CASSQETALAFGANVLTF
abundance: .; j_gene: TRBJ2-4; d_gene: TRBD2; v_gene: TRBV6-5; CDR3nt: TGTGCCAGCAGATATTCACTAGCGGGGCAAAACATTCAGTACTTC; CDR3aa: CASRYSLAGQNIQYF
abundance: .; j_gene: TRBJ1-4; d_gene: TRBD1; v_gene: TRBV7-2; CDR3nt: TGTGCCAGCAGCTTAGCCGCAGTGGGAAGACAGGGTCTGGGAAAGTATAATGAAAAACTGTTTTTT; CDR3aa: CASSLAAVGRQGLGKYNEKLFF
abundance: .; j_gene: TRBJ2-1; d_gene: .; v_gene: TRBV9; CDR3nt: TGTGCCAGCAGCGTAGCTGGGGGGGGCGGGGCCAATGAGCAGTTCTTC; CDR3aa: CASSVAGGGGANEQFF
abundance: .; j_gene: TRBJ1-5; d_gene: .; v_gene: TRBV14; CDR3nt: TGTGCCAGCAGCCCGGGACTCAATCAGCCCCAGCATTTT; CDR3aa: CASSPGLNQPQHF
abundance: .; j_gene: TRBJ1-2; d_gene: .; v_gene: TRBV6-5; CDR3nt: TGTGCCAGCACTAAGAGGGCCGCTGCTTATGGCTACACCTTC; CDR3aa: CASTKRAAAYGYTF
abundance: .; j_gene: TRBJ2-1; d_gene: TRBD2; v_gene: TRBV7-3; CDR3nt: TGTGCCAGCAGCTTAATTAGCGGGGGGAGAAACAATGAGCAGTTCTTC; CDR3aa: CASSLISGGRNNEQFF
abundance: .; j_gene: TRBJ2-3; d_gene: TRBD2; v_gene: TRBV4-3; CDR3nt: TGCGCCAGCAGCCAAGAACTAGCGGGTCGCACAGATACGCAGTATTTT; CDR3aa: CASSQELAGRTDTQYF
abundance: .; j_gene: TRBJ2-1; d_gene: .; v_gene: TRBV3-1/TRBV3-2; CDR3nt: TGTGCCAGCAGCCAAGATCCGTGGCCATCTAATTATCGGAGCTCCTACAATGAGCAGTTCTTC; CDR3aa: CASSQDPWPSNYRSSYNEQFF
abundance: .; j_gene: TRBJ1-3; d_gene: .; v_gene: TRBV19; CDR3nt: TGTGCCAGTAGTGCTTCGCACAGGGCCTCTGGAAACACCATATATTTT; CDR3aa: CASSASHRASGNTIYF
abundance: once; j_gene: TRBJ2-7; d_gene: .; v_gene: TRBV7-2; CDR3nt: TGTGCCAGCAGCTTAGATGGCAGCGTCTCCTACGAGCAGTACTTC; CDR3aa: CASSLDGSVSYEQYF
abundance: .; j_gene: TRBJ2-7; d_gene: .; v_gene: TRBV29-1; CDR3nt: TGCAGCGTTGATTTTGGATCAAGCGCCTACGAGCAGTACTTC; CDR3aa: CSVDFGSSAYEQYF
abundance: .; j_gene: TRBJ2-3; d_gene: TRBD1; v_gene: TRBV18; CDR3nt: TGTGCCAGCTCACTGGACAGGGGGGGCACAGATACGCAGTATTTT; CDR3aa: CASSLDRGGTDTQYF
abundance: .; j_gene: TRBJ1-2; d_gene: TRBD1; v_gene: TRBV7-2; CDR3nt: TGTGCCAGCAGCTCCCTGACAGGGGCCCCCAACTATGGCTACACCTTC; CDR3aa: CASSSLTGAPNYGYTF
abundance: .; j_gene: TRBJ1-6; d_gene: .; v_gene: TRBV9; CDR3nt: TGTGCCAGCAGCGTAGAGGTCCACAGCGGATCACCCCTCCACTTT; CDR3aa: CASSVEVHSGSPLHF
abundance: .; j_gene: TRBJ2-3; d_gene: .; v_gene: TRBV5-4; CDR3nt: TGTGCCAGCAGCTTGGGAGTTTCTAGCACAGATACGCAGTATTTT; CDR3aa: CASSLGVSSTDTQYF
abundance: .; j_gene: TRBJ2-1; d_gene: .; v_gene: TRBV15; CDR3nt: TGTGCCACCAGCAGAGATCGGTGGAGCCACAATGAGCAGTTCTTC; CDR3aa: CATSRDRWSHNEQFF
abundance: .; j_gene: TRBJ1-4; d_gene: .; v_gene: TRBV10-2; CDR3nt: TGCGCCAGCCACGGAGCAGGGGTATGGGAAAAACTGTTTTTT; CDR3aa: CASHGAGVWEKLFF
abundance: .; j_gene: TRBJ2-1; d_gene: .; v_gene: TRBV10-1; CDR3nt: TGCGCCAGCAGTGAGTCGTCTCTTTTTGAGCAGTTCTTC; CDR3aa: CASSESSLFEQFF
abundance: .; j_gene: TRBJ1-6; d_gene: .; v_gene: TRBV6-5; CDR3nt: TGTGCCAGCAGTTACGGGCGCGGGGGGTGGGATTCACCCCTCCACTTT; CDR3aa: CASSYGRGGWDSPLHF
abundance: .; j_gene: TRBJ1-2; d_gene: TRBD1; v_gene: TRBV7-9; CDR3nt: TGTGCCAGCAGCTTAGTTCCTACAGGGGGTGGCTACACCTTC; CDR3aa: CASSLVPTGGGYTF
abundance: .; j_gene: TRBJ1-2; d_gene: .; v_gene: TRBV28; CDR3nt: TGTGCCAGCAGCTTTGGGGGGGCGATGCCGGGTGGCTACACCTTC; CDR3aa: CASSFGGAMPGGYTF
abundance: .; j_gene: TRBJ2-2; d_gene: TRBD1; v_gene: TRBV4-3; CDR3nt: TGCGCCAGCAGCCAGGACAGGGAAGCGTACACCGGGGAGCTGTTTTTT; CDR3aa: CASSQDREAYTGELFF
abundance: .; j_gene: TRBJ1-2; d_gene: .; v_gene: TRBV13; CDR3nt: TGTGCCAGCAGCCGTCAGGGTCCCTATGGCTACACCTTC; CDR3aa: CASSRQGPYGYTF
abundance: .; j_gene: TRBJ1-1; d_gene: TRBD1; v_gene: TRBV11-3; CDR3nt: TGTGCCAGCAACTCCTCGACAGGGGAAGCTTTCTTT; CDR3aa: CASNSSTGEAFF
abundance: .; j_gene: TRBJ1-1; d_gene: .; v_gene: TRBV5-1; CDR3nt: TGCGCCAGCAGCTTACAGTCTCTGAACACTGAAGCTTTCTTT; CDR3aa: CASSLQSLNTEAFF
abundance: .; j_gene: TRBJ1-6; d_gene: .; v_gene: TRBV5-1; CDR3nt: TGCGCCAGCAGCCCCCCCAGGGTCGGGTCACCCCTCCACTTT; CDR3aa: CASSPPRVGSPLHF
abundance: .; j_gene: TRBJ1-1; d_gene: .; v_gene: TRBV29-1; CDR3nt: TGCAGCGCCACGGAGGCCCCACTCACTGAAGCTTTCTTT; CDR3aa: CSATEAPLTEAFF
abundance: .; j_gene: TRBJ2-7; d_gene: TRBD1; v_gene: TRBV28; CDR3nt: TGTGCCAGCAACGTGGCAGGGGGCGCGTTTTACGAGCAGTACTTC; CDR3aa: CASNVAGGAFYEQYF
abundance: .; j_gene: TRBJ1-1; d_gene: TRBD1; v_gene: TRBV10-3; CDR3nt: TGTGCCGTTAAAGCTGCCTCGGGACAGGGGGGCATGAACACTGAAGCTTTCTTT; CDR3aa: CAVKAASGQGGMNTEAFF
abundance: .; j_gene: TRBJ2-3; d_gene: TRBD2; v_gene: TRBV11-2; CDR3nt: TGTGCCAGCAGCCACCAGCGGGGGGTCGCAGATACGCAGTATTTT; CDR3aa: CASSHQRGVADTQYF
abundance: .; j_gene: TRBJ2-7; d_gene: .; v_gene: TRBV7-3; CDR3nt: TGTGCCAGCAGCCCCGGCCCAGGGTACGAGCAGTACTTC; CDR3aa: CASSPGPGYEQYF
abundance: .; j_gene: TRBJ2-7; d_gene: TRBD1; v_gene: TRBV30; CDR3nt: TGTGCCTGCCTCCCGGGACAGGGGGCTATCGAGCAGTACTTC; CDR3aa: CACLPGQGAIEQYF
abundance: once; j_gene: TRBJ2-1; d_gene: .; v_gene: TRBV6-2/TRBV6-3; CDR3nt: TGTGCCAGCAGTTTTAGGGGTAATGAGCAGTTCTTC; CDR3aa: CASSFRGNEQFF